This is a list of T cell receptor beta chains from one sample in a study of blood T cells in healthy people across ages. TCRdb reprocessed the 5' RACE reads via MiXCR and lists one record per CDR3 protein. The table lists 910,000 or so distinct CDR3 sequences, approximately 50% of them singletons. The specimen was blood. These receptors all stem from a woman aged 55-70 years in good health. The CDR3 runs from the conserved cysteine through the conserved F or W. A D gene is named only where the DNA matches it firmly. Clone size appears in some rows only: once, few, many, or a class for an expanded clone.

size,J,D,V,CDR3,DNA
NA,TRBJ2-6,NA,TRBV5-1,CASSLGGRPLSGANVLTF,TGCGCCAGCAGCTTAGGGGGGCGCCCCCTCTCTGGGGCCAACGTCCTGACTTTC
NA,TRBJ1-4,TRBD1,TRBV6-6,CASTLDRGRKLFF,TGTGCCAGCACCCTCGACAGGGGCCGAAAACTGTTTTTT
NA,TRBJ2-6,NA,TRBV7-2,CASDPWRTGANVLTF,TGTGCCAGCGATCCGTGGCGGACTGGGGCCAACGTCCTGACTTTC
NA,TRBJ2-5,NA,TRBV30,CAWSWGEETQYF,TGTGCCTGGAGTTGGGGCGAAGAGACCCAGTACTTC
once,TRBJ2-1,TRBD2,TRBV24-1,CATSAPQAGAYNEQFF,TGTGCCACCAGTGCCCCCCAAGCGGGGGCCTACAATGAGCAGTTCTTC
NA,TRBJ2-1,TRBD1,TRBV6-1,CASGDSDSYKEQFF,TGTGCCAGCGGGGACAGCGACTCCTACAAGGAGCAGTTCTTC
NA,TRBJ2-5,TRBD1,TRBV20-1,CSATDRGLLGTQYF,TGCAGTGCTACCGACAGGGGCTTGTTGGGGACCCAGTACTTC
NA,TRBJ2-1,NA,TRBV29-1,CSVAHIAPLIADEQFF,TGCAGCGTTGCTCACATAGCACCCCTTATTGCAGATGAGCAGTTCTTC
NA,TRBJ1-5,NA,TRBV6-5,CASRDSRFNQPQHF,TGTGCCAGCAGGGACAGTCGATTCAATCAGCCCCAGCATTTT
NA,TRBJ2-3,TRBD1,TRBV27,CASSILQGADTQYF,TGTGCCAGCAGCATTCTCCAGGGGGCAGATACGCAGTATTTT
NA,TRBJ2-5,NA,TRBV6-5,CASSYSGRSLQTQYF,TGTGCCAGCAGTTACTCGGGGAGGAGTTTGCAGACCCAGTACTTC
NA,TRBJ2-4,NA,TRBV7-9,CASSLLFSRGRAKNIQYF,TGTGCCAGCAGCTTATTATTTTCCAGGGGTAGAGCCAAAAACATTCAGTACTTC
once,TRBJ2-3,NA,TRBV19,CASKAEVAVDTQYF,TGTGCCAGTAAGGCCGAAGTGGCGGTTGATACGCAGTATTTT
NA,TRBJ1-2,NA,TRBV4-1,CASSHRTAYGYTF,TGCGCCAGCAGCCATCGGACGGCCTATGGCTACACCTTC
NA,TRBJ2-7,TRBD2,TRBV20-1,CSAPLAGNSYEQYF,TGCAGTGCGCCGCTAGCGGGCAACTCCTACGAGCAGTACTTC
NA,TRBJ2-1,NA,TRBV20-1,CSARDWVTYNEQFF,TGCAGTGCTAGAGACTGGGTCACCTACAATGAGCAGTTCTTC
few,TRBJ2-4,NA,TRBV7-9,CASSHTTSGAKNIQYF,TGTGCCAGCAGCCACACGACTTCGGGCGCCAAAAACATTCAGTACTTC
NA,TRBJ2-7,NA,TRBV12-3/TRBV12-4,CASSSGAGALSEQYF,TGTGCCAGCAGTTCAGGGGCGGGAGCGCTCTCCGAGCAGTACTTC
many,TRBJ2-7,NA,TRBV5-1,CASSLGASVYYEQYF,TGCGCCAGCAGCTTGGGGGCTAGCGTTTACTACGAGCAGTACTTC
many,TRBJ2-5,NA,TRBV20-1,CSARSPSGYQETQYF,TGCAGTGCTAGATCCCCAAGCGGATACCAAGAGACCCAGTACTTC
NA,TRBJ1-1,NA,TRBV6-5,CASSYFPGRAFF,TGTGCCAGCAGTTACTTTCCAGGGCGAGCTTTCTTT
NA,TRBJ1-1,NA,TRBV6-5,CASIGRNMNTEAFF,TGTGCCAGCATAGGACGGAACATGAACACTGAAGCTTTCTTT
NA,TRBJ2-5,NA,TRBV15,CATSRDKGPWEQYF,TGTGCCACCAGCAGAGATAAGGGACCCTGGGAGCAGTACTTC
few,TRBJ2-3,NA,TRBV27,CASSSGTLVTDTQYF,TGTGCCAGCAGTTCCGGGACACTAGTCACAGATACGCAGTATTTT
NA,TRBJ1-2,TRBD1,TRBV4-1,CASRKQGQEVSGYTF,TGCGCCAGCAGGAAACAGGGACAGGAGGTTTCTGGCTACACCTTC
few,TRBJ2-2,TRBD1,TRBV4-3,CASSQAPLGQGNTGELFF,TGCGCCAGCAGCCAAGCCCCCCTAGGACAGGGAAACACCGGGGAGCTGTTTTTT
NA,TRBJ2-1,TRBD2,TRBV10-1,CASSGHAAGLAPREQFF,TGCGCCAGCAGTGGACATGCTGCGGGACTAGCCCCCAGAGAGCAGTTCTTC
NA,TRBJ2-7,TRBD2,TRBV11-2,CAIRLAGTYEQYF,TGTGCCATAAGACTAGCGGGAACATACGAGCAGTACTTC
NA,TRBJ2-1,NA,TRBV28,CASSLRFRRHEQFF,TGTGCCAGCAGTTTGAGGTTCCGTAGGCATGAGCAGTTCTTC
few,TRBJ2-7,NA,TRBV29-1,CSVERIAGPEQYF,TGCAGCGTTGAAAGGATTGCAGGGCCCGAGCAGTACTTC
NA,TRBJ2-1,TRBD2,TRBV4-1,CASSRVGRAENEQFF,TGCGCCAGCAGCCGGGTGGGGAGGGCCGAGAATGAGCAGTTCTTC
NA,TRBJ1-3,NA,TRBV7-9,CASSTDSEGNTIYF,TGTGCCAGCAGCACGGACAGCGAAGGAAACACCATATATTTT
NA,TRBJ2-1,NA,TRBV20-1,CSARDTGGRLYEQFF,TGCAGTGCTAGAGATACCGGGGGGCGATTGTACGAGCAGTTCTTC
NA,TRBJ1-1,TRBD1,TRBV7-8,CASSPEGQGMNTEAFF,TGTGCCAGCAGCCCGGAAGGACAGGGGATGAACACTGAAGCTTTCTTT
NA,TRBJ2-3,NA,TRBV12-3/TRBV12-4,CASTTGPITDTQYF,TGTGCCAGCACCACAGGGCCTATCACAGATACGCAGTATTTT
few,TRBJ2-1,NA,TRBV7-2,CASSFTPGNEQFF,TGTGCCAGCAGCTTTACCCCAGGGAATGAGCAGTTCTTC
NA,TRBJ2-5,NA,TRBV3-1,CASSQDPSQETQYF,TGTGCCAGCAGCCAGGACCCTTCCCAAGAGACCCAGTACTTC
few,TRBJ2-7,TRBD2,TRBV6-2/TRBV6-3,CASSGGTSGGGYEQYF,TGTGCCAGCAGTGGCGGGACTAGCGGAGGGGGCTACGAGCAGTACTTC
few,TRBJ2-3,TRBD2,TRBV7-2,CAGSLRGPAGRGTDTQYF,TGTGCCGGCAGCTTAAGGGGTCCAGCGGGACGAGGAACAGATACGCAGTATTTT